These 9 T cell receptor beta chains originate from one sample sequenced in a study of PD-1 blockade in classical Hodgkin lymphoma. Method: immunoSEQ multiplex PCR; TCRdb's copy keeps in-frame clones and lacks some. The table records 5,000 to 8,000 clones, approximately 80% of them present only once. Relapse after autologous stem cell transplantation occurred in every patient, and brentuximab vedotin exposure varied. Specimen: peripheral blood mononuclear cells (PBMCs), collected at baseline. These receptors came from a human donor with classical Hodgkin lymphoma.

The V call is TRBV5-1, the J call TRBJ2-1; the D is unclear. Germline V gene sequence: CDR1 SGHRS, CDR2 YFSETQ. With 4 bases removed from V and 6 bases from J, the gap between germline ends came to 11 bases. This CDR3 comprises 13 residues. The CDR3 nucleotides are TGCGCCAGCAGCCCCGCCGGTTCCAATGAGCAGTTCTTC. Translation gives CASSPAGSNEQFF.

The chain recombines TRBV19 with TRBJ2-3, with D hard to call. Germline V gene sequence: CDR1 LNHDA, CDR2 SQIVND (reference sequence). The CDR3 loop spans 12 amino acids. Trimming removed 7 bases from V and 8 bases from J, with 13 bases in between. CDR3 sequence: CASTTLMGTQYF. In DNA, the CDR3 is TGTGCCAGTACCACCCTGATGGGTACGCAGTATTTT.

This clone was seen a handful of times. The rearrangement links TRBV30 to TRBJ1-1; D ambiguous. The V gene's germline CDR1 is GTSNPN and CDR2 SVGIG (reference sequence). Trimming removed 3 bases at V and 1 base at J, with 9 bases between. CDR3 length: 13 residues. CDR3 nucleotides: TGTGCCTGGAGGTCCGGTTGGAACACTGAAGCTTTCTTT. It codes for CAWRSGWNTEAFF.

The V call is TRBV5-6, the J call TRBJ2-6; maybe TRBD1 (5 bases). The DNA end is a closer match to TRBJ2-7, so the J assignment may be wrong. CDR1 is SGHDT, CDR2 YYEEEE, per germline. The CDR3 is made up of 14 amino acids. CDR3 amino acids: CASSLGGDFYEQYF. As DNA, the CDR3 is TGTGCCAGCAGCTTGGGGGGCGACTTCTACGAGCAGTACTTC.

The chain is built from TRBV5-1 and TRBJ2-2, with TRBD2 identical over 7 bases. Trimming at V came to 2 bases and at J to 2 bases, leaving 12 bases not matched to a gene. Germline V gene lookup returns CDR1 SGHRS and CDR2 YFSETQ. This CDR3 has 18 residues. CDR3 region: CASSFRRAGDGNTGELFF. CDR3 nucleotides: TGCGCCAGCAGCTTTCGCCGGGCGGGAGATGGAAACACCGGGGAGCTGTTTTTT.

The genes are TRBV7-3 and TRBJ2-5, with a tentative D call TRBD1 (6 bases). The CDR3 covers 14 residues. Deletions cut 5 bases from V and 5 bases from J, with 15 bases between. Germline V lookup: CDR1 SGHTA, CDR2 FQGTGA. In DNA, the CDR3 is TGTGCCAGCAGCGTTACAGGGTTCGGGGAGACCCAGTACTTC. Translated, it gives CASSVTGFGETQYF.

The CDR3 here is CASRVAGGKETQYF. The CDR3 bases are TGTGCCAGCAGAGTGGCGGGAGGAAAAGAGACCCAGTACTTC. V usage is TRBV7-8 and J usage is TRBJ2-5; 8 bases agree with TRBD2. The CDR3 loop spans 14 amino acids. Germline V gene lookup returns CDR1 SGHVS and CDR2 FQNEAQ. J gave up 3 bases and V 6 bases, and 6 bases lay outside the gene matches.

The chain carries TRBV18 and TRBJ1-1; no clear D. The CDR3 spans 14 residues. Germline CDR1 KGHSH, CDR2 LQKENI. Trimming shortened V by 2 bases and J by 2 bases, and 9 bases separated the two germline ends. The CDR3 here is CASSPSVSNTEAFF. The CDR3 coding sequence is TGTGCCAGCTCACCATCTGTTTCAAACACTGAAGCTTTCTTT.

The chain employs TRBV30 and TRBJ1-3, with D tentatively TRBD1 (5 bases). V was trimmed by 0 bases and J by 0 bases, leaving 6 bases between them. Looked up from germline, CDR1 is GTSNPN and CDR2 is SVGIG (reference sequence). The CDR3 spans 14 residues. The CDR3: CAWSVGPSGNTIYF. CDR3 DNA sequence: TGTGCCTGGAGTGTGGGGCCCTCTGGAAACACCATATATTTT.